Each of the 26 T cell receptor beta chains below was sequenced from the same sample in a study of PD-L1 blockade in urothelial cancer. Generated by immunoSEQ multiplex PCR, the TCRdb table keeps only in-frame clones and is missing some. The table lists about 50,000 clones, around 88% of them singletons. Time point given: pretreatment peripheral blood. This specimen consisted of PBMCs, obtained around atezolizumab (anti-PD-L1) treatment. The receptors stem from an older woman with urothelial cancer.

This clone was counted only a few times. V is TRBV28 and J is TRBJ1-2, with 7 bases fitting TRBD1. The CDR3 spans 21 residues. Trimming removed 2 bases from V and 2 bases from J; junction bases left unmatched: 23. Per the germline V gene, CDR1 is MDHEN and CDR2 is SYDVKM. As DNA, the CDR3 is TGTGCCAGCAGTTTAAGGGTTATATCGGGGAGAGGGGGCGGTGCGAACTATGGCTACACCTTC. Amino acid sequence: CASSLRVISGRGGGANYGYTF.

The V gene is TRBV5-1, the J gene TRBJ2-1, with 12 bases identical to TRBD2. The CDR3 has 18 amino acids. Unmatched junction bases numbered 13, after V lost 9 bases and J lost 0 bases. Looked up from germline, CDR1 is SGHRS and CDR2 is YFSETQ. CDR3 DNA: TGCGCCACCTTGCCGGGACTAGCGGGTTCGAGCTCCTACAATGAGCAGTTCTTC. Its protein is CATLPGLAGSSSYNEQFF.

CDR3 protein: CASTPGRLNTGELFF. The CDR3 DNA reads as TGTGCCAGCACCCCGGGGAGGCTGAACACCGGGGAGCTGTTTTTT. The chain couples TRBV7-2 to TRBJ2-2, with a weak D call TRBD2 (6 bases). The CDR3 is 15 residues long. CDR1 and CDR2 from the germline V gene are SGHTA and FQGNSA. V was cut by 7 bases and J by 1 base, with 13 bases left in between.

The V and J genes are TRBV7-9 and TRBJ2-6; 7 nucleotides align to TRBD2. V gave up 4 bases and J gave up 2 bases; unmatched junction bases: 2. From germline, CDR1 is SEHNR and CDR2 FQNEAQ (reference sequence). The length of the CDR3 is 15 residues. CDR3 loop: CASSSSGAGANVLTF. CDR3 sequence (DNA): TGTGCCAGCAGCTCAAGCGGGGCTGGGGCCAACGTCCTGACTTTC. Using reference TRBV7-9 and TRBJ2-6 for the parts outside the CDR3, the full variable domain is DTGVSQNPRHKITKRGQNVTFRCDPISEHNRLYWYRQTLGQGPEFLTYFQNEAQLEKSRLLSDRFSAERPKGSFSTLEIQRTEQGDSAMYLCASSSSGAGANVLTFGAGSRLTVL.

This clone was seen only a few times. The genes are TRBV5-5 and TRBJ2-7; TRBD1 aligns across 10 bases. CDR1 SGHKS and CDR2 YYEKEE come from the germline V gene (reference sequence). This CDR3 spans 13 amino acids. V trimming: 3 bases; J trimming: 12 bases; junction bases outside the gene matches: 9. CDR3 sequence reads: CASSSRTGGDLYF. The CDR3 DNA reads as TGTGCCAGCAGCTCTAGGACAGGGGGGGACCTGTACTTC.

The count of this clone is one. The V and J genes are TRBV28 and TRBJ2-3, with D perhaps matching TRBD1 (6 bases). The length of the CDR3 is 15 residues. Per germline, CDR1 MDHEN and CDR2 SYDVKM. V shed 6 bases and J shed 0 bases, with 13 bases lying between them. The CDR3 bases are TGTGCCAGCAGCCCAACAGGGTTCAGCACAGATACGCAGTATTTT. Its protein product is CASSPTGFSTDTQYF.

The genes are TRBV11-2 and TRBJ2-3, with TRBD2 matching 9 bases. V gave up 1 base and J gave up 6 bases; unmatched junction bases: 11. The CDR3 runs to 17 residues. Germline CDR1 and CDR2: SGHAT and FQNNGV. CDR3 coding DNA: TGTGCCAGCAGCTTAGGAAGGCGGCTAGCGGGGTTGGATACGCAGTATTTT. This codes for CASSLGRRLAGLDTQYF.

The chain employs TRBV5-4 and TRBJ2-5, with 8 bases aligning to TRBD1. Germline loops: CDR1 SGHNT, CDR2 YYREEE (reference sequence). The CDR3 sequence is 15 residues long. Germline trimming cut 2 bases from V and 5 bases from J; bases unmatched to any gene: 8. CDR3 sequence reads: CASSFRTGSLETQYF. The CDR3 DNA is TGTGCCAGCAGCTTCAGGACAGGGAGTTTGGAGACCCAGTACTTC. Full variable domain (rest looked up from reference TRBV5-4 and TRBJ2-5): ETGVTQSPTHLIKTRGQQVTLRCSSQSGHNTVSWYQQALGQGPQFIFQYYREEENGRGNFPPRFSGLQFPNYSSELNVNALELDDSALYLCASSFRTGSLETQYFGPGTRLLVL.

The rearrangement links TRBV6-6 to TRBJ1-2, with D tentatively TRBD1 (5 bases). Germline CDR1 reads MNHNY; CDR2 reads SVGAGI (reference sequence). The V end lost 2 bases, the J end lost 2 bases, and 15 bases lay between the germline ends. The CDR3 runs to 16 residues. CDR3 sequence (DNA): TGTGCCAGCAGTTACACCTCGACAGATATGAACTATGGCTACACCTTC. It specifies CASSYTSTDMNYGYTF.

The count of this clone is one. The chain carries TRBV28 and TRBJ2-5; possible D gene TRBD2, 7 bases. There are 14 residues in the CDR3. V lost 5 bases to trimming and J lost 5 bases, with 15 bases between them. Germline V gene data show CDR1 as MDHEN and CDR2 as SYDVKM. The DNA for the CDR3 is TGTGCCAGCAGTCCACAGGGAGGGCACGAGACCCAGTACTTC. Translating gives CASSPQGGHETQYF.

This sequence joins TRBV7-3 and TRBJ2-5, with D unclear. From germline, CDR1 is SGHTA and CDR2 FQGTGA. The germline V and J ends were trimmed by 5 bases and 4 bases, with 11 bases remaining between them. CDR3 size: 13 residues. This chain's CDR3 is CASSPQEGETQYF. The CDR3 nucleotides read TGTGCCAGCAGCCCTCAGGAAGGAGAGACCCAGTACTTC. Full variable domain (remainder filled in from reference TRBV7-3 and TRBJ2-5): GAGVSQTPSNKVTEKGKYVELRCDPISGHTALYWYRQSLGQGPEFLIYFQGTGAADDSGLPNDRFFAVRPEGSVSTLKIQRTERGDSAVYLCASSPQEGETQYFGPGTRLLVL.

This chain uses TRBV5-4 with TRBJ2-7; D is perhaps TRBD2 (6 bases). Germline V gives CDR1 SGHNT, CDR2 YYREEE (reference sequence). The CDR3 loop spans 14 amino acids. The V end was cut by 4 bases, the J end by 2 bases, with 13 bases between. The CDR3 sequence: CASSLRGYTYEQYF. The CDR3 DNA reads as TGTGCCAGCAGCCTGCGGGGTTACACCTACGAGCAGTACTTC.

The chain has TRBV4-3 and TRBJ1-6, with D perhaps matching TRBD1 (5 bases). Germline CDR1 and CDR2: LGHNA and YSLEER. CDR3 length: 15 residues. V was cut by 0 bases and J by 3 bases, with 6 bases left in between. The CDR3 here is CASSQDGGYNSPLHF. In DNA form, the CDR3 reads TGCGCCAGCAGCCAAGACGGGGGCTATAATTCACCCCTCCACTTT.

The chain uses TRBV7-8 and TRBJ2-3; 11 bases match TRBD2. CDR3 length equals 15 residues. Germline CDR1 is SGHVS and CDR2 is FQNEAQ. With V trimmed by 3 bases and J by 5 bases, 4 bases remained unmatched. This CDR3 is CASSFLAGGKDTQYF. CDR3 nucleotides: TGTGCCAGCAGCTTCTTAGCGGGGGGGAAAGATACGCAGTATTTT.

The chain carries TRBV7-2 and TRBJ2-2; D may be TRBD2 (7 bases). From germline, CDR1 is SGHTA and CDR2 FQGNSA. CDR3 length equals 18 residues. Trimming took 5 bases from V and 2 from J, leaving 21 bases between them. This chain's CDR3 is CASSTRGGGLSNTGELFF. The CDR3, as DNA: TGTGCCAGCAGCACGCGGGGCGGGGGCCTCTCAAACACCGGGGAGCTGTTTTTT.

This chain joins TRBV5-6 and TRBJ2-5; 8 bases line up with TRBD1. The germline CDR1 and CDR2 sequences are SGHDT and YYEEEE. The CDR3 loop spans 16 amino acids. Trimming at V came to 0 bases and at J to 5 bases, leaving 9 bases not matched to a gene. For the CDR3, the DNA is TGTGCCAGCAGCTTGGCTAGGGCAGGGGGCCTTGAGACCCAGTACTTC. This encodes CASSLARAGGLETQYF.

CDR3: CASSSRYNEQFF. CDR3 in DNA: TGTGCCAGTAGTAGCAGATACAATGAGCAGTTCTTC. V gene TRBV19 combines with J gene TRBJ2-1, with unresolved D. Per germline, CDR1 LNHDA and CDR2 SQIVND (reference sequence). V was pared by 4 bases and J by 4 bases, with 5 bases between. This CDR3 is built from 12 residues.

The chain links TRBV9 to TRBJ1-1; the D is unclear. V lost 7 bases and J lost 2, with 12 bases in between. The CDR3 is 13 amino acids. The V gene's germline CDR1 is SGDLS and CDR2 YYNGEE. CDR3 region: CASELVYNTEAFF. CDR3 DNA sequence: TGTGCCAGCGAACTGGTATATAACACTGAAGCTTTCTTT.

This clone was recorded a few times. This chain links TRBV5-1 with TRBJ1-2; D possibly corresponds to TRBD1 (6 bases). The V gene's germline CDR1 is SGHRS and CDR2 YFSETQ. V dropped 2 bases and J dropped 8 bases, with 16 bases sitting between them. This CDR3 spans 14 amino acids. CDR3 loop: CASSFLGGARGYTF. The CDR3 nucleotides read TGCGCCAGCAGCTTCCTCGGGGGGGCACGGGGCTACACCTTC. The variable domain in full, completed from reference TRBV5-1 and TRBJ1-2, reads KAGVTQTPRYLIKTRGQQVTLSCSPISGHRSVSWYQQTPGQGLQFLFEYFSETQRNKGNFPGRFSGRQFSNSRSEMNVSTLELGDSALYLCASSFLGGARGYTFGSGTRLTVV.

V is TRBV7-2 and J is TRBJ2-7, with 9 bases matching TRBD2. The V gene's germline CDR1 is SGHTA and CDR2 FQGNSA. The V gene end was trimmed by 5 bases and the J gene end by 0 bases; junction bases not matched to a gene: 5. CDR3 length equals 15 residues. CDR3 loop: CASSPGLAFSYEQYF. The DNA of the CDR3 is TGTGCCAGCAGCCCCGGACTAGCGTTCTCCTACGAGCAGTACTTC.

The chain employs TRBV2 and TRBJ1-5; no clear D gene. Germline CDR1 reads SNHLY; CDR2 reads FYNNEI. This CDR3 is built from 13 residues. V lost 9 bases to trimming and J lost 3 bases, with 12 bases between them. The CDR3 sequence: CASHRDTNQPQHF. The CDR3, as DNA: TGTGCCAGTCACAGAGACACCAATCAGCCCCAGCATTTT.

The chain links TRBV7-6 to TRBJ2-2, with D perhaps matching TRBD1 (5 bases). This CDR3 spans 14 amino acids. CDR1 and CDR2 from the germline V gene are SGHVS and FNYEAQ. The ends were cut back, 1 base at V and 6 bases at J, with 9 bases in the middle. DNA of the CDR3: TGTGCCAGCAGCTTAGAGGACATACCCGGGGAGCTGTTTTTT. This encodes CASSLEDIPGELFF. The full variable domain, rest sourced from reference TRBV7-6 and TRBJ2-2, is GAGVSQSPRYKVTKRGQDVALRCDPISGHVSLYWYRQALGQGPEFLTYFNYEAQQDKSGLPNDRFSAERPEGSISTLTIQRTEQRDSAMYRCASSLEDIPGELFFGEGSRLTVL.

The rearrangement uses TRBV5-1 and TRBJ2-3, with 9 bases fitting TRBD2. The CDR3 spans 16 residues. V shed 5 bases, J shed 1 base, and the junction held 8 bases outside the gene matches. In germline, CDR1 is SGHRS, CDR2 YFSETQ. CDR3 sequence (DNA): TGCGCCAGCAGGATCCAAGCGGGAGGAGGCACAGATACGCAGTATTTT. Amino acid sequence: CASRIQAGGGTDTQYF. Combining the CDR3 with reference TRBV5-1 and TRBJ2-3 gives the whole variable domain KAGVTQTPRYLIKTRGQQVTLSCSPISGHRSVSWYQQTPGQGLQFLFEYFSETQRNKGNFPGRFSGRQFSNSRSEMNVSTLELGDSALYLCASRIQAGGGTDTQYFGPGTRLTVL.

By sample share, this clone is hyperexpanded (1% or more). J is TRBJ2-7 and V is TRBV5-1; a weak D match, TRBD2 (6 bases). The CDR3 spans 15 residues. Germline values: CDR1 SGHRS, CDR2 YFSETQ. The V gene lost 0 bases and the J gene lost 7 bases, with 17 bases spanning the gap. CDR3: CASSLAGGGGWEQYF. DNA for the CDR3: TGCGCCAGCAGCTTGGCCGGGGGAGGAGGATGGGAGCAGTACTTC.

The chain carries TRBV7-2 and TRBJ2-7, with D possibly matching TRBD2 (6 bases). This CDR3 comprises 16 residues. Per germline, CDR1 SGHTA and CDR2 FQGNSA. The V gene lost 1 base and the J gene lost 1 base, with 14 bases spanning the gap. The CDR3 loop is CASSLDGRPESYEQYF. The DNA of the CDR3 is TGTGCCAGCAGCTTAGATGGGAGGCCCGAGTCCTACGAGCAGTACTTC.

The chain recombines TRBV5-6 with TRBJ2-7; 11 bases match TRBD2. V dropped 4 bases and J dropped 3; count of bases not matched to a gene: 12. CDR1 is SGHDT and CDR2 is YYEEEE in the germline V gene. The CDR3 spans 17 residues. The CDR3 loop is CASSPRTSGGLYYEQYF. Here the CDR3 DNA reads TGTGCCAGCAGCCCTAGAACTAGCGGGGGCCTCTACTACGAGCAGTACTTC.